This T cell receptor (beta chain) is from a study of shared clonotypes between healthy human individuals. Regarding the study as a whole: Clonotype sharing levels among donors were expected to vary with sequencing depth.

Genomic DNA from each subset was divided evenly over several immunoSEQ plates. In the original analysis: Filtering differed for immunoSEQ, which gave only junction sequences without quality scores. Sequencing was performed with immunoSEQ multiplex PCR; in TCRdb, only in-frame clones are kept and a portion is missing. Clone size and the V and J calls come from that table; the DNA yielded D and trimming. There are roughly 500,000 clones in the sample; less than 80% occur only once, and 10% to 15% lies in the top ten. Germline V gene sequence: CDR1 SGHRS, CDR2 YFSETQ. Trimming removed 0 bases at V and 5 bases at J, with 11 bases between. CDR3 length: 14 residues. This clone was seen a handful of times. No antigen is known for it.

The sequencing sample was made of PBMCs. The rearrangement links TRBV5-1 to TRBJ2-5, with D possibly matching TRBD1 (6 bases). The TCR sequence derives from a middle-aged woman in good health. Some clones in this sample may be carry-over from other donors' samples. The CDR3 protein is CASSLEQGWETQYF. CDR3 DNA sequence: TGCGCCAGCAGCTTGGAACAGGGTTGGGAGACCCAGTACTTC.